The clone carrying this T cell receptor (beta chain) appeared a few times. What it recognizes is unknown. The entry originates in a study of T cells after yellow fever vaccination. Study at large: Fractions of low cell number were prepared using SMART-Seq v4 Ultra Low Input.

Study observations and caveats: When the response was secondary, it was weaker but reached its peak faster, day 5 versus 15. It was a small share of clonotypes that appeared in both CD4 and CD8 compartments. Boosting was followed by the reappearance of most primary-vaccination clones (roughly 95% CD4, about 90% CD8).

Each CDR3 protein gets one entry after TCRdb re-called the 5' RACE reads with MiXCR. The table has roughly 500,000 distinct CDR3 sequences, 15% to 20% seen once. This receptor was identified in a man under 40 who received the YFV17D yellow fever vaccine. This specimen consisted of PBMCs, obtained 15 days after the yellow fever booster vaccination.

The CDR3 reads CASGQSGRIHEQYF. CDR3 bases: TGTGCCAGCGGGCAGAGCGGGAGAATCCACGAGCAGTACTTC. The V gene is TRBV12-3 or TRBV12-4, the J gene TRBJ2-7, with 8 bases matching TRBD2. V shed 8 bases, J shed 5 bases, and the junction held 11 bases outside the gene matches. The CDR3 totals 14 residues.